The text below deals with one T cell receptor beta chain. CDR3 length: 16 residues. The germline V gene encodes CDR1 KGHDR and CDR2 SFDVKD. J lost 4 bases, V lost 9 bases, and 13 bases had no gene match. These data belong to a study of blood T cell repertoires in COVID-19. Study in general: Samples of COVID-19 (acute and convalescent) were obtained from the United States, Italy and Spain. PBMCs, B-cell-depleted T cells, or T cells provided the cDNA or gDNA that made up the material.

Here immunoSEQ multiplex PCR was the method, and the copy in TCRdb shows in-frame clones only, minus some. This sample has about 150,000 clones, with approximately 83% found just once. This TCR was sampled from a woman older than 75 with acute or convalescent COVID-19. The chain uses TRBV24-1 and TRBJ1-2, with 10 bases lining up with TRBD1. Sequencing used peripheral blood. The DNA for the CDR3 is TGTGCCACCCAGGGACAGGGGCGTTCTCTGTGCTATGGCTACACCTTC. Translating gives CATQGQGRSLCYGYTF.